A single T cell receptor (beta chain) is shown here with its context. This clonotype was detected only a few times. It has no known antigen specificity. No base qualities exist here, and no much larger clone lies one base off it. The sample's time point label is to be understood as: pre-sensitization, week 0. What the treatment or condition label conveys for this sample: therapeutic diphenylcyclopropenone sensitization with weekly scalp DPC. Blood at each patch-test visit was drawn before the patch test was applied. Eligible patients were aged 18 to 70, diagnosed with alopecia, deemed suitable for DPC therapy, and excluded if pregnant. Total RNA was extracted from unfractionated whole blood collected in Tempus Blood RNA tubes. These data are taken from a study of human T cells and chemical hapten exposure (dated by TCRdb to the early 2020s). Notes on the research overall: For sensitization, 2% DPC in acetone was applied to an approximately 2 cm by approximately 2 cm area of upper inner arm skin. Libraries were pooled for sequencing, and variation in per-sample TCR yields was attributed mainly to small differences in library volumes within the pool. Peripheral blood TCR repertoire changes were tracked in vivo in alopecia patients during primary and secondary sensitization to the hapten diphenylcyclopropenone (DPC). Some 29 alopecia patients gave blood for TCR sequencing at one to four time points (pre-sensitization, 2, 6 and 24 weeks). Patch testing on the upper back used Finn chambers containing 0.01% DPC, with scoring done after 6 days according to International Contact Dermatitis Research Group standards. Patients additionally received weekly therapeutic DPC doses to the scalp throughout the roughly 25-week study period. The patient cohort, mostly female, included alopecia areata with under or over 50% scalp involvement, alopecia totalis and alopecia universalis. Patient blood was sampled pre-sensitization (week 0) and at 2, 6 and about 24 weeks after DPC sensitization.

Trimming costs V 8 bases and J 0 bases, and their ends lie 13 bases apart. Measured from the cysteine to the phenylalanine, the CDR3 is 15 residues long. The DNA shown is the 45-base CDR3, in frame from base 1. CDR1 and CDR2 are drawn from the germline V gene: SGHAT, FQNNGV. Library construction relied on RACE. Sequencing used a NextSeq 500. Library preparation attached unique molecular identifiers to individual cDNA molecules for quantitative, reproducible TCR counting. For every blood RNA sample, sequencing covered both the TCR alpha and TCR beta chains. The study's processing was this. A median of about 87,000 TCRs per sample was observed, with a range of roughly 23,224 to 750,000. The Decombinator software suite was used to annotate the V, J and CDR3 of the TCR reads. To make PS versus PT1 abundance plots, every sample was subsampled to the same number of TCRs (28,000). TCRs were defined as expanded if absent before sensitization and observed at least eight times at the 2-week time point. TCRdb itself trimmed the public reads at Q25 with fastp, ran MiXCR and retained productive beta chains. Records with the same CDR3 protein are collapsed into one entry carrying the most frequent genes and DNA. The V and J calls were determined by TCRdb, not by the authors. Across this sample there are around 120,000 distinct CDR3 sequences, with about 13% seen only once. The top ten constitute about 3% of the sample.

What the study reported, not specific to this receptor: Significantly more large CDR3 similarity clusters were formed by expanded TCRs than by pre-sensitization or healthy control sets, consistent with antigen-driven responses. After repeated subsampling, the strength of the expansion versus patch-test correlation and the threshold at which it became significant changed. The number of TCRs above 1 in 1000 frequency did not change with DPC sensitization; there was no evidence of global repertoire structure alterations. All patients had alopecia, a presumed autoimmune disease, so their immune response might differ from that of healthy individuals. The number of PT1 expanded TCRs positively correlated with patch test score, significant at thresholds 8, 16 and 32 but not 4.

This sequence uses TRBV11-2 and TRBJ2-2, with the D assignment possibly TRBD1 or TRBD2, given 5 matching bases for each. The sample in question was whole blood, obtained in connection with sensitization to the hapten diphenylcyclopropenone (DPC). This sequence was found in a woman between 18 and 29 years old with alopecia areata. Some clones in this sample may be carry-over from other donors' samples. CDR3 sequence: CASRRRGPNTGELFF. The sequenced DNA is TGTGCCAGCCGACGTCGGGGCCCGAACACCGGGGAGCTGTTTTTT.